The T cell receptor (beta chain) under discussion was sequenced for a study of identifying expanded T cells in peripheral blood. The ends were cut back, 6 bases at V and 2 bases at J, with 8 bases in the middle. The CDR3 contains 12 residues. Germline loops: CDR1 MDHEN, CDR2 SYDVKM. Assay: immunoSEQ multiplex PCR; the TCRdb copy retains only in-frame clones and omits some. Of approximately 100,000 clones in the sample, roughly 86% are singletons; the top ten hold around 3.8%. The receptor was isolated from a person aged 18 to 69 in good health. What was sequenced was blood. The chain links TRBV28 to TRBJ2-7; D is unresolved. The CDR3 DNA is TGTGCCAGCAGAAGGACCGCCTACGAGCAGTACTTC. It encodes CASRRTAYEQYF.